The 25 T cell receptor beta chains presented below share a single source sample, sequenced in a study of early T cells in non-severe SARS-CoV-2 infection. In TCRdb, the 5' RACE reads were re-called with MiXCR into one record per CDR3 protein. The table has 75,000 or so distinct CDR3 sequences, approximately 10% seen once. The source was whole blood, collected at baseline. These receptors were obtained from an adult who was a healthcare worker with PCR-confirmed SARS-CoV-2 infection or an uninfected control (not recorded which).

This clonotype occurred a few times. V usage is TRBV12-3 or TRBV12-4 and J usage is TRBJ2-7, with D possibly TRBD2 on 6 matching bases. Trimming removed 5 bases at V and 1 base at J, with 9 bases between. There are 13 residues in the CDR3. The CDR3 DNA follows: TGTGCCAGCAGTAGCGGGTTTTCCTACGAGCAGTACTTC. Its protein is CASSSGFSYEQYF.

In this sample, this clonotype turned up many times. The chain uses TRBV6-6 and TRBJ2-3, with D tentatively TRBD2 (6 bases). The CDR3 is made up of 14 amino acids. Per germline, CDR1 MNHNY and CDR2 SVGAGI (reference sequence). Between the trimmed V and J ends, which lost 3 bases and 5 bases, there was a span of 12 bases. This CDR3 is CASSYLAGRDTQYF. The CDR3 DNA follows: TGTGCCAGCAGTTATCTCGCGGGGCGAGATACGCAGTATTTT.

The chain recombines TRBV10-2 with TRBJ2-1; D is unclear. V was cut by 10 bases and J by 1 base, with 8 bases left in between. Germline assignment: CDR1 WSHSY and CDR2 SAAADI. The CDR3 loop spans 12 amino acids. The CDR3 DNA follows: TGCGCCACAGGCGAGTCCTACAATGAGCAGTTCTTC. Its translation: CATGESYNEQFF.

Many counts were recorded for this clonotype. The V call is TRBV29-1, the J call TRBJ2-5; 7 bases are a match to TRBD2. V lost 6 bases, J lost 5 bases, and 6 bases stayed unmatched. This CDR3 is 12 amino acids long. Germline lookup yields CDR1 SQVTM and CDR2 ANQGSEA. Here the CDR3 DNA reads TGCAGCGTGACAAGCGGGATGGAGACCCAGTACTTC. This encodes CSVTSGMETQYF.

This clonotype was seen more than once but under ten times. The DNA for the CDR3 is TGTGCCAGCAGTTTTCGGGCAGGGCCGGACGAGCAGTACTTC. Residues: CASSFRAGPDEQYF. The chain combines TRBV12-3 or TRBV12-4 with TRBJ2-7; D is perhaps TRBD1 (5 bases). CDR3 length: 14 residues. V dropped 3 bases and J dropped 5 bases, with 14 bases sitting between them.

The J gene is TRBJ2-5, the V gene TRBV5-1, with 9 bases aligning to TRBD2. Germline values: CDR1 SGHRS, CDR2 YFSETQ. CDR3 size: 17 residues. The V segment lost 3 bases and the J segment 2 bases; nucleotides outside the gene matches: 11. CDR3 DNA sequence: TGCGCCAGCAGCTCCCCCCTTGGCGGGGGGGTGCAAGAGACCCAGTACTTC. Encoded protein: CASSSPLGGGVQETQYF.

This clonotype occurred many times. The conserved phenylalanine or tryptophan normally closing the CDR3 is absent here, so this likely arose from a read error. It is unclear where the CDR3 begins or ends on the DNA, so no DNA is shown, and the CDR3 is as TCRdb lists it. V gene TRBV14 combines with J gene TRBJ2-7; the D call in the table, TRBD1, was not verified against the DNA. The germline gives CDR1 SGHDN, CDR2 FVKESK. The CDR3 is 10 amino acids in total, end residues counted. CDR3 residues: CASSQAPTGL.

This sequence joins TRBV20-1 and TRBJ2-2; 11 bases agree with TRBD2. Germline loops: CDR1 DFQATT, CDR2 SNEGSKA (reference sequence). The CDR3 runs to 17 residues. V shed 4 bases, J shed 2 bases, and the junction held 9 bases outside the gene matches. In DNA, the CDR3 is TGCAGTGCTACCCCCCCTAGCGGGGGGATTAACACCGGGGAGCTGTTTTTT. Its translation: CSATPPSGGINTGELFF.

In its sample, this clonotype was seen once. For the CDR3, the DNA is TGTGCCAGCAGCCCCCCACTACCAGGGAGCAAGGAGAACGAGCAGTACTTC. Translation gives CASSPPLPGSKENEQYF. The V gene is TRBV11-2, the J gene TRBJ2-7; either TRBD1 or TRBD2 may supply D (5 bases each). Trimming shortened V by 5 bases and J by 5 bases, and 25 bases separated the two germline ends. CDR3 length equals 17 residues. Germline values: CDR1 SGHAT, CDR2 FQNNGV.

This clonotype turned up a few times. The rearrangement joins TRBV6-5 to TRBJ2-7; 9 nucleotides agree with TRBD1. V dropped 5 bases and J dropped 6; count of bases not matched to a gene: 11. CDR1 and CDR2 (germline): MNHEY, SVGAGI. The CDR3 totals 15 residues. Here the CDR3 DNA reads TGTGCCAGCAGTATACCGGGACAGGGACGAAGCGAGCAGTACTTC. Translation: CASSIPGQGRSEQYF.

This clonotype was counted ten times or more. This chain connects TRBV29-1 to TRBJ1-1; TRBD1 aligns across 7 bases. Germline CDR1 and CDR2: SQVTM and ANQGSEA. The CDR3 runs 13 residues. Trimming took 6 bases from V and 3 from J; bases not matched to a gene: 7. CDR3 sequence (DNA): TGCAGCGTCACCCGACAGGGCGACACTGAAGCTTTCTTT. Its translation is CSVTRQGDTEAFF.

The chain has TRBV6-5 and TRBJ1-1; D ambiguous. CDR3 size: 13 residues. V lost 6 bases and J lost 1, with 9 bases in between. Per the germline V gene, CDR1 is MNHEY and CDR2 is SVGAGI. CDR3 in amino acids: CASSTTANTEAFF. The CDR3 bases are TGTGCCAGCAGCACGACTGCGAACACTGAAGCTTTCTTT.

The sample holds a few counts of this clonotype. V and J are TRBV12-3 or TRBV12-4 and TRBJ2-5; no clear D. V was shortened by 6 bases and J by 7 bases, with 18 bases between the two germline ends. The CDR3 is 14 amino acids. The CDR3 reads CASSPDGPIGTQYF. CDR3 in DNA: TGTGCCAGCAGCCCGGATGGTCCGATTGGGACCCAGTACTTC.

This chain uses TRBV6-5 with TRBJ1-2, with D possibly being TRBD1 (6 bases). This CDR3 spans 15 amino acids. Germline values: CDR1 MNHEY, CDR2 SVGAGI. Between the trimmed V and J ends, which lost 6 bases and 3 bases, there was a span of 17 bases. In DNA form, the CDR3 reads TGTGCCAGCAGCCCCTTAGGGGGGGACCACTATGGCTACACCTTC. The encoded protein is CASSPLGGDHYGYTF.

The sample holds a few counts of this clonotype. The gene calls are TRBV9 and TRBJ2-2; D ambiguous. V gave up 1 base and J gave up 12 bases, with 13 bases separating them. This CDR3 comprises 13 residues. Germline loops: CDR1 SGDLS, CDR2 YYNGEE. CDR3 DNA: TGTGCCAGCAGCGTACTGGACGCTGGAAAGCTGTTTTTT. Its protein is CASSVLDAGKLFF.

V and J are TRBV11-2 and TRBJ2-2, with TRBD1 as a possible D gene (6 bases). Germline V gives CDR1 SGHAT, CDR2 FQNNGV. V gave up 2 bases and J gave up 2 bases, with 12 bases separating them. The CDR3 is 16 amino acids. The CDR3 protein is CASSLRRQANTGELFF. CDR3 DNA: TGTGCCAGCAGCTTAAGGCGACAGGCCAACACCGGGGAGCTGTTTTTT.

This clonotype came up a few times. The chain recombines TRBV2 with TRBJ2-5; 8 positions match TRBD2. This CDR3 is 15 amino acids long. Trimming removed 0 bases from V and 6 bases from J; junction bases left unmatched: 6. Germline assignment: CDR1 SNHLY and CDR2 FYNNEI. The chain's CDR3 is CASSEARGLGKTQYF. CDR3 bases: TGTGCCAGCAGTGAAGCTAGGGGACTAGGGAAGACCCAGTACTTC.

The chain links TRBV7-2 to TRBJ2-3; the D is unclear. The germline gives CDR1 SGHTA, CDR2 FQGNSA. V was trimmed by 5 bases and J by 6 bases, leaving 12 bases between them. CDR3 length equals 13 residues. The CDR3 region is CASSMTFMDTQYF. CDR3 nucleotides: TGTGCCAGCAGCATGACCTTCATGGATACGCAGTATTTT.

This clonotype was seen a few times. The gene calls are TRBV4-1 and TRBJ2-1, with 10 bases lining up with TRBD1. Germline V gene lookup returns CDR1 MGHRA and CDR2 YSYEKL. V was pared by 4 bases and J by 2 bases, with 5 bases of the junction left unmatched. The CDR3 totals 16 residues. As DNA, the CDR3 is TGCGCCAGCAGCCTAGAAGGGACAGGGGCCTACAATGAGCAGTTCTTC. It is translated as CASSLEGTGAYNEQFF.

This clonotype has a count of ten or more. The chain has TRBV6-5 and TRBJ1-3, with unresolved D. This CDR3 comprises 14 residues. From germline, CDR1 is MNHEY and CDR2 SVGAGI. V was trimmed by 0 bases and J by 11 bases, leaving 14 bases between them. DNA of the CDR3: TGTGCCAGCAGTTACTCAGGCGCATTGGACGCCATATATTTT. Its protein product is CASSYSGALDAIYF.

Ten or more counts support this clonotype. The rearrangement links TRBV11-2 to TRBJ1-5; perhaps TRBD1 as D (5 bases). This CDR3 is 13 amino acids long. CDR1 and CDR2 (germline): SGHAT, FQNNGV. Trimming took 5 bases from V and 7 from J, leaving 12 bases between them. The CDR3 here is CASSPGDRQPQHF. CDR3 bases: TGTGCCAGCAGCCCAGGCGACAGACAGCCCCAGCATTTT.

The chain employs TRBV12-3 or TRBV12-4 and TRBJ1-2; TRBD1 aligns across 10 bases. The CDR3 length is 14 residues. Trimming cost V 4 bases and J 7 bases; bases outside gene matches: 6. DNA for the CDR3: TGTGCCAGCAGTTCCGGGACAGGGGTTTCTGGCTACACCTTC. This translates into CASSSGTGVSGYTF.

This clonotype has a handful of counts. The chain is built from TRBV4-3 and TRBJ2-1; D remains ambiguous. V gave up 1 base and J gave up 7 bases, with 8 bases separating them. This CDR3 is 13 amino acids long. The V gene's germline CDR1 is LGHNA and CDR2 YSLEER. Written as DNA, the CDR3 is TGCGCCAGCAGCCAAGTGATGGGAAATGAGCAGTTCTTC. Its translation: CASSQVMGNEQFF.

This clonotype was recorded at least ten times. The rearrangement uses TRBV5-5 and TRBJ2-1; D uncertain. The CDR3 loop spans 13 amino acids. Germline assignment: CDR1 SGHKS and CDR2 YYEKEE (reference sequence). The ends were cut back, 4 bases at V and 5 bases at J, with 10 bases in the middle. CDR3 protein: CASSQPGNNEQFF. For the CDR3, the DNA is TGTGCCAGCAGCCAGCCCGGTAACAATGAGCAGTTCTTC. Full variable domain (missing parts from reference TRBV5-5 and TRBJ2-1): DAGVTQSPTHLIKTRGQQVTLRCSPISGHKSVSWYQQVLGQGPQFIFQYYEKEERGRGNFPDRFSARQFPNYSSELNVNALLLGDSALYLCASSQPGNNEQFFGPGTRLTVL.

In this sample, this clonotype turned up many times. This chain joins TRBV3-1 and TRBJ1-2; D uncertain. Trimming took off 0 bases at V and 5 bases at J, with 16 bases between the two ends. Germline V gene lookup returns CDR1 LGHDT and CDR2 YNNKEL (reference sequence). The CDR3 extends over 16 amino acids. CDR3 nucleotides: TGTGCCAGCAGCCAAGATTCTAAACGACGAGGATATGGCTACACCTTC. Protein sequence: CASSQDSKRRGYGYTF. Complete variable domain (other parts from reference TRBV3-1 and TRBJ1-2): DTAVSQTPKYLVTQMGNDKSIKCEQNLGHDTMYWYKQDSKKFLKIMFSYNNKELIINETVPNRFSPKSPDKAHLNLHINSLELGDSAVYFCASSQDSKRRGYGYTFGSGTRLTVV.